What follows describes a single T cell receptor beta chain. The assay was immunoSEQ multiplex PCR, and TCRdb's table has in-frame clones only and misses some. The data contain tens of thousands of clones, 85% to 95% of them singletons. With V trimmed by 4 bases and J by 5 bases, 11 bases remained unmatched. The CDR3 runs 16 residues. Germline V gene sequence: CDR1 SEHNR, CDR2 FQNEAQ (reference sequence). This sample was included in a study of T cell changes during pregnancy in multiple sclerosis. The TCR sequence derives from a female donor in good health, enrolled as a control in a pregnancy study. Sequenced material: peripheral blood, taken after pregnancy. V usage is TRBV7-9 and J usage is TRBJ1-1, with 9 bases identical to TRBD1. The CDR3: CASSSITGTGMTEAFF. The DNA for the CDR3 is TGTGCCAGCAGCTCGATTACCGGGACAGGGATGACTGAAGCTTTCTTT.